Shown below are 27 T cell receptor beta chains from a single sample sequenced in a study of tumor-infiltrating lymphocytes in primary liver carcinoma. TCR beta cDNA was prepared out of 450 to 500 ng total RNA by means of a constant-region primer. Generation of the TCR beta libraries relied on three nested multiplex PCR rounds using slightly modified ARM-PCR. Primers for the first two PCR rounds were TRBV1-TRBV30 forward primers and a C-beta reverse primer (around 11 cycles per round). TCRdb redid the calling of the multiplex PCR reads with MiXCR, one entry per CDR3 protein. Of 120,000 or so distinct CDR3 sequences listed, about 59% were seen once; the top ten hold approximately 10%. Co-extraction yielded RNA and DNA from roughly 21-30 mg of unsorted bulk tissue. The sequencing input was liver tumor tissue from sampling region 1. Documented subset: tumor region T1, superior pole. The receptors stem from a woman aged 55-69 years with primary liver carcinoma and hepatitis B virus infection.

The chain couples TRBV11-3 to TRBJ2-7; 8 bases are a match to TRBD1. Germline V gene lookup returns CDR1 SGHNT and CDR2 YENEEA. V was clipped by 5 bases and J by 3 bases; unmatched bases: 6. This CDR3 spans 14 amino acids. The CDR3: CASSPGTGNYEQYF. In DNA, the CDR3 is TGTGCCAGCAGCCCCGGGACAGGCAACTACGAGCAGTACTTC.

Concerning this clonotype itself: Since the CDR3 does not end with the conserved phenylalanine or tryptophan, this likely comes from a read error. The chain uses TRBV4-2 and TRBJ2-1, with 9 bases matching TRBD2. Germline V gene data show CDR1 as LGHNA and CDR2 as YNFKEQ. This CDR3 is 16 amino acids long. This CDR3 reads CTSSTRESGRKNEQFS. For the CDR3, the DNA is TGTACCAGCAGCACGAGGGAAAGCGGGAGGAAAAATGAGCAGTTCTCC.

The chain links TRBV28 to TRBJ1-6, with TRBD1 identical over 8 bases. Germline V CDR1 and CDR2: MDHEN, SYDVKM. V trimming: 6 bases; J trimming: 9 bases; junction bases outside the gene matches: 7. The CDR3 runs to 14 residues. The CDR3 protein is CASSSGQGGSPLHF. The CDR3 nucleotides read TGTGCCAGCAGCTCTGGACAGGGCGGTTCACCCCTCCACTTT.

V gene TRBV4-1 combines with J gene TRBJ2-3; unclear D gene. The CDR3 has 14 amino acids. In germline, CDR1 is MGHRA, CDR2 YSYEKL. Trimming shortened V by 4 bases and J by 3 bases, and 11 bases separated the two germline ends. The CDR3 DNA follows: TGCGCCAGCAGCCGGACGGTCGGAACAGATACGCAGTATTTT. Translating gives CASSRTVGTDTQYF.

As to this clonotype: One base away lies a much larger clone, so this may be a sequencing read error. The rearrangement joins TRBV4-2 to TRBJ2-2; the D call may be TRBD1 or TRBD2 (5 bases each). This CDR3 is 17 amino acids long. Germline CDR1 LGHNA, CDR2 YNFKEQ. This CDR3 reads CANSQEGTTQGTGELFF. For the CDR3, the DNA is TGTGCCAACAGCCAAGAGGGGACCACTCAAGGGACCGGGGAGCTGTTTTTT.

The chain recombines TRBV29-1 with TRBJ1-4, with D unresolved. The ends were cut back, 1 base at V and 7 bases at J, with 13 bases in the middle. CDR3 size: 14 residues. CDR1 and CDR2 (germline): SQVTM, ANQGSEA. The CDR3, as DNA: TGCAGCGTTGAAGGCTGCAGGAGAGGTGAAAAACTGTTTTTT. It encodes CSVEGCRRGEKLFF.

This clonotype has ten or more counts. The chain joins TRBV28 to TRBJ1-2, with a weak D call TRBD1 (5 bases). The CDR3 contains 13 residues. Trimming took off 10 bases at V and 6 bases at J, with 18 bases between the two ends. Germline V gene lookup returns CDR1 MDHEN and CDR2 SYDVKM. The CDR3 DNA reads TGTGCCACACAGGTCGGAGGGTTGAATGGCTACACCTTC. It translates to CATQVGGLNGYTF.

The V gene is TRBV6-5, the J gene TRBJ1-2; D might be TRBD1 (5 bases). CDR3 length: 15 amino acids. From germline, CDR1 is MNHEY and CDR2 SVGAGI. V lost 6 bases to trimming and J lost 8 bases, with 22 bases between them. Written as DNA, the CDR3 is TGTGCCAGCAGCCAATTAACTGGGGCAGCAGGGGGCTACACCTTC. Translated: CASSQLTGAAGGYTF.

The gene calls are TRBV2 and TRBJ2-7; D unresolved. Trimming left V 5 bases short and J 1 base short, with 9 bases between. This CDR3 has 13 residues. Germline values: CDR1 SNHLY, CDR2 FYNNEI. CDR3 sequence: CASSIKESYEQYF. Written as DNA, the CDR3 is TGTGCCAGCAGTATAAAAGAGTCCTACGAGCAGTACTTC.

Points on this clonotype: Just one base apart from a much larger clone, this may be a read error. This chain uses TRBV29-1 with TRBJ1-5; D might be TRBD1 (6 bases). Trimming stripped 6 bases from V and 6 bases from J, with 15 bases between. The CDR3 runs to 13 residues. Germline CDR1 and CDR2: SQVTM and ANQGSEA. The CDR3 loop reads CSVITGRSQPQHF. The CDR3 region has the DNA TGCAGCGTAATAACAGGGCGCAGTCAGCCCCAGCATTTT. The entire variable domain, with the rest obtained from reference TRBV29-1 and TRBJ1-5, is as follows: SAVISQKPSRDICQRGTSLTIQCQVDSQVTMMFWYRQQPGQSLTLIATANQGSEATYESGFVIDKFPISRPNLTFSTLTVSNMSPEDSSIYLCSVITGRSQPQHFGDGTRLSIL.

A remark on this clonotype: A much larger clone differs from this one at a single base, so this may be a read error. The CDR3 ends on some other residue instead of the conserved phenylalanine or tryptophan, so this is likely a read error. The chain is built from TRBV6-6 and TRBJ1-2; no firm D call. Germline V lookup: CDR1 MNHNY, CDR2 SVGAGI (reference sequence). The CDR3 is made up of 13 amino acids. V gave up 5 bases and J gave up 0 bases, with 7 bases separating them. CDR3 DNA sequence: TGTGCCAGCAGTAGACATTCTAACTATGGCTACACCCTC. Translated: CASSRHSNYGYTL.

This clonotype was observed a handful of times. V and J are TRBV5-6 and TRBJ2-2; D gene ambiguous. The ends were cut back, 2 bases at V and 3 bases at J, with 11 bases in the middle. The CDR3 spans 15 residues. Looked up from germline, CDR1 is SGHDT and CDR2 is YYEEEE. CDR3 region: CASSFMLEDTGELFF. The CDR3 coding sequence is TGTGCCAGCAGCTTCATGCTAGAGGACACCGGGGAGCTGTTTTTT.

In the case of this clonotype: At one end the junction does not follow the germline gene, possibly because of a read error. The rearrangement joins TRBV28 to TRBJ1-2, with 7 bases identical to TRBD1. The CDR3 has 13 amino acids. The germline V gene has CDR1 MDHEN and CDR2 SYDVKM. The CDR3 region is CASSPDRAYGHTF. In DNA form, the CDR3 reads TGTGCCAGCAGTCCCGACAGGGCCTATGGCCACACCTTC.

This clonotype showed up many times. The chain carries TRBV6-1 and TRBJ2-7; D is ambiguous. This CDR3 has 14 residues. Germline V gene sequence: CDR1 MNHNS, CDR2 SASEGT. V was shortened by 9 bases and J by 6 bases, with 21 bases between the two germline ends. The CDR3 protein is CASQVVGSSSEQYF. CDR3 nucleotide sequence: TGTGCCAGTCAGGTCGTTGGGTCCTCTTCCGAGCAGTACTTC.

This rearrangement joins TRBV5-1 to TRBJ2-7; no firm D call. This CDR3 has 14 residues. Germline values: CDR1 SGHRS, CDR2 YFSETQ. The V end lost 0 bases, the J end lost 7 bases, and 14 bases lay between the germline ends. CDR3 protein: CASSLGVPTREQYF. In DNA form, the CDR3 reads TGCGCCAGCAGCTTGGGGGTCCCGACTCGGGAGCAGTACTTC.

In its sample, this clonotype was seen once. The chain couples TRBV6-5 to TRBJ1-4, with D possibly matching TRBD1 (6 bases). Trimming cost V 6 bases and J 3 bases, with 11 bases left between them. Germline V gene sequence: CDR1 MNHEY, CDR2 SVGAGI. The CDR3 consists of 14 residues. This CDR3 is CASRWTAANEKLFF. CDR3 coding DNA: TGTGCCAGCAGATGGACAGCAGCTAATGAAAAACTGTTTTTT.

Remarks on this clonotype: The junction departs from the called germline gene at one end, perhaps through a read error. The chain has TRBV5-4 and TRBJ2-5, with 11 positions matching TRBD2. CDR1 and CDR2 (germline): SGHNT, YYREEE (reference sequence). The CDR3 has 16 amino acids. The DNA of the CDR3 is TGTGCCAGCAGCTCTCAGGGACTAGCGGAACAAGAGACTCAGTACTTC. Translating gives CASSSQGLAEQETQYF. Looking up the rest from reference TRBV5-4 and TRBJ2-5 gives the full variable domain: ETGVTQSPTHLIKTRGQQVTLRCSSQSGHNTVSWYQQALGQGPQFIFQYYREEENGRGNFPPRFSGLQFPNYSSELNVNALELDDSALYLCASSSQGLAEQETQYFGPGTRLLVL.

About this clonotype itself: This may arise from a read error, as a much more abundant clone is one base away. The CDR3 ends on some other residue instead of the conserved phenylalanine or tryptophan, so this is likely a read error. This chain links TRBV29-1 with TRBJ2-3; 7 positions match TRBD2. The CDR3 sequence is 13 residues long. From germline, CDR1 is SQVTM and CDR2 ANQGSEA. V shed 4 bases, J shed 5 bases, and the junction held 6 bases outside the gene matches. CDR3 protein: CSVGTSFRDTQYL. The CDR3 region has the DNA TGCAGCGTTGGGACTAGTTTCAGAGATACGCAGTATCTT.

Points on this clonotype: At one boundary the junction diverges from the germline segment, which might be a read error. The rearrangement uses TRBV11-1 and TRBJ1-1, with 12 bases identical to TRBD1. Germline CDR1 and CDR2: SGHAT and FQDESV (reference sequence). CDR3 size: 17 residues. CDR3 sequence: CASIAGTGGGLGTEALF. The CDR3 DNA follows: TGTGCCAGCATCGCCGGGACAGGGGGCGGGTTGGGCACTGAAGCTCTCTTT.

This clonotype was observed at least ten times. The chain combines TRBV5-4 with TRBJ2-7; 10 bases map to TRBD2. The CDR3 has 16 residues. The germline gives CDR1 SGHNT, CDR2 YYREEE (reference sequence). The ends lost 3 bases at V and 1 base at J; junction bases unmatched: 7. The chain's CDR3 is CASSYTSGEWSYEQYF. The CDR3 DNA reads as TGTGCCAGCAGCTACACTAGCGGGGAGTGGTCCTACGAGCAGTACTTC.

Regarding this clonotype: The junction differs from germline at one of its ends, possibly a read error. The V gene is TRBV5-4, the J gene TRBJ2-3; D perhaps matches TRBD2 (6 bases). CDR1 and CDR2 from the germline V gene are SGHNT and YYREEE (reference sequence). The CDR3 spans 12 residues. CDR3 residues: CVSSLGGDTQYF. In DNA form, the CDR3 reads TGTGTCAGCAGCTTGGGGGGAGATACGCAGTATTTT.

A word on this clonotype: One end of the junction is discordant with germline, which a read error may explain. The rearrangement uses TRBV11-2 and TRBJ2-2; D tentatively fits TRBD1 or TRBD2 (5 bases each). CDR3 length equals 15 residues. CDR1 and CDR2 (germline): SGHAT, FQNNGV. The CDR3 loop is CASSLTGQNTGVLFF. CDR3 nucleotide sequence: TGTGCCAGCAGCTTAACAGGACAAAACACCGGGGTGCTGTTTTTT.

Regarding this clonotype: Just one base apart from a much larger clone, this may be a read error. V usage is TRBV29-1 and J usage is TRBJ2-1; 8 bases match TRBD1. This CDR3 region has 14 residues. The trim removed 7 bases at V and 4 bases at J, leaving 9 bases unmatched. Germline CDR1 and CDR2: SQVTM and ANQGSEA. CDR3 loop: CSAGQGLNYNEQFF. In DNA form, the CDR3 reads TGCAGCGCCGGACAGGGCCTTAATTACAATGAGCAGTTCTTC.

CDR3 nucleotides: TGTGCCAGCAGCCATAACTCTGGGGCCAACGTCCTGACTTTC. This encodes CASSHNSGANVLTF. This chain uses TRBV7-6 with TRBJ2-6; D gene uncertain. The ends were cut back, 5 bases at V and 0 bases at J, with 5 bases in the middle. Germline V gives CDR1 SGHVS, CDR2 FNYEAQ. This CDR3 has 14 residues.

The table lists this clonotype with many counts. V and J are TRBV4-1 and TRBJ2-1, with D maybe TRBD2 (5 bases). The CDR3 spans 13 residues. Per the germline V gene, CDR1 is MGHRA and CDR2 is YSYEKL. The V end lost 5 bases, the J end lost 2 bases, and 7 bases lay between the germline ends. The CDR3 sequence: CASSSGAYNEQFF. The CDR3, as DNA: TGCGCCAGCAGCTCCGGGGCCTACAATGAGCAGTTCTTC.

In the case of this clonotype: Germline and junction disagree at one end, which may indicate a read error. J is TRBJ2-7 and V is TRBV5-6; 7 nucleotides align to TRBD2. Per germline, CDR1 SGHDT and CDR2 YYEEEE. CDR3 length equals 14 residues. This CDR3 is CAGSLYGRNREQYF. CDR3 nucleotide sequence: TGTGCCGGCAGCTTGTACGGGAGGAATCGGGAGCAGTACTTC.

The CDR3 DNA sequence: TGTGCCAGCAGCCACATCAAAGGGATCCCTGGGGCCAACGTCCTGACTTTC. As protein: CASSHIKGIPGANVLTF. The V gene is TRBV6-2 or TRBV6-3, the J gene TRBJ2-6, with D unresolved. V gave up 6 bases and J gave up 2 bases, with 17 bases separating them. The CDR3 is 17 amino acids. Germline V gives CDR1 MNHEY, CDR2 SVGEGT.